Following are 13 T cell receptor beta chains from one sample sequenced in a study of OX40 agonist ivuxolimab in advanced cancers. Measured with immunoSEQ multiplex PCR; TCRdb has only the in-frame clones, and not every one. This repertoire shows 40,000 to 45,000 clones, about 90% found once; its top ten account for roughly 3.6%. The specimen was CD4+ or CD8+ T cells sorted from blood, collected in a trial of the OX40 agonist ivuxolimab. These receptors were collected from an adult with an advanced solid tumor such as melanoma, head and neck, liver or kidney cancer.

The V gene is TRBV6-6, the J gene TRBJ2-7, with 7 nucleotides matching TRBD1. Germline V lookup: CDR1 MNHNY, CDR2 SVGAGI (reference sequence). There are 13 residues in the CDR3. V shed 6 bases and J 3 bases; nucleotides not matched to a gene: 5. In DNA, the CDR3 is TGTGCCAGCAGCCACGGGACAGTCTACGAGCAGTACTTC. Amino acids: CASSHGTVYEQYF.

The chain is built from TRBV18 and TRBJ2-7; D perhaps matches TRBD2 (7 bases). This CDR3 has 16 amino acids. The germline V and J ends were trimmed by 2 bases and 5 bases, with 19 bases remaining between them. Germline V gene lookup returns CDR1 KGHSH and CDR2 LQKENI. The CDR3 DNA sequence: TGTGCCAGCTCACCAGGCGGGGGCCGCCTAGTGAACGAGCAGTACTTC. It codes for CASSPGGGRLVNEQYF.

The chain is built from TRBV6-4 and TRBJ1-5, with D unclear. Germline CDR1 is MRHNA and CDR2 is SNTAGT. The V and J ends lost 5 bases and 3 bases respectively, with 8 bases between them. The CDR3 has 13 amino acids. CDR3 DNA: TGTGCCAGCAGTACTGGACTCAATCAGCCCCAGCATTTT. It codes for CASSTGLNQPQHF.

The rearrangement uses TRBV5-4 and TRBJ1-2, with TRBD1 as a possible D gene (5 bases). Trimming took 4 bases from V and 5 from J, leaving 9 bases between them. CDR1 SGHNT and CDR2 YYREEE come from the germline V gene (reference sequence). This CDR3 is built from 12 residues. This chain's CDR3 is CASSSREYGYTF. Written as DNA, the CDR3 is TGTGCCAGCAGCAGCAGGGAGTATGGCTACACCTTC. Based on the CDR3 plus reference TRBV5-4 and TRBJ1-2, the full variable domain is ETGVTQSPTHLIKTRGQQVTLRCSSQSGHNTVSWYQQALGQGPQFIFQYYREEENGRGNFPPRFSGLQFPNYSSELNVNALELDDSALYLCASSSREYGYTFGSGTRLTVV.

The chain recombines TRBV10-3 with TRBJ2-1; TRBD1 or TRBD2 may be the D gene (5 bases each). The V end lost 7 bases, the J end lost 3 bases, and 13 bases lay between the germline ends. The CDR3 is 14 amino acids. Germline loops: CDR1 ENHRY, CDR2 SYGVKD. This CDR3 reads CAITRDPFYNEQFF. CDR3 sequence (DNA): TGTGCCATCACCCGGGACCCCTTCTACAATGAGCAGTTCTTC.

CDR3 coding DNA: TGTGCCAGCAGCCAGGGACCGCATGCCAAAAACATTCAGTACTTC. Protein sequence: CASSQGPHAKNIQYF. The J gene is TRBJ2-4, the V gene TRBV11-3; D possibly uses TRBD1 or TRBD2 (5 bases each). Trimming took off 5 bases at V and 1 base at J, with 12 bases between the two ends. The germline gives CDR1 SGHNT, CDR2 YENEEA. CDR3 length: 15 residues.

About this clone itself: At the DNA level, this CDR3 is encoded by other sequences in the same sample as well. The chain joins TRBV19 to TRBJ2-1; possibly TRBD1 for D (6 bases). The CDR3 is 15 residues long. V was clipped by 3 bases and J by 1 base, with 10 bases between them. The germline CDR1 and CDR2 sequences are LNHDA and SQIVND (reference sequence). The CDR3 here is CASSIGQGSYNEQFF. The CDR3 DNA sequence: TGTGCCAGTAGTATTGGCCAGGGGTCCTACAATGAGCAGTTCTTC.

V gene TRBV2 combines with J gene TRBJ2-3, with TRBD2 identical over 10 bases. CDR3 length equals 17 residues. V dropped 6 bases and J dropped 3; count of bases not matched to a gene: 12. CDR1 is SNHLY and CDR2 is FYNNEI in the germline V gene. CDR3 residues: CASRIRVAGGRTDTQYF. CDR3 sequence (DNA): TGTGCCAGCAGAATAAGGGTAGCGGGAGGTCGGACAGATACGCAGTATTTT.

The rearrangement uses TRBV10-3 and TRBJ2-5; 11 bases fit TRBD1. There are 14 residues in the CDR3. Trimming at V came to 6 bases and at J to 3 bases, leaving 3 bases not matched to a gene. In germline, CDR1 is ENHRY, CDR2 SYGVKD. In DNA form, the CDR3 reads TGTGCCATCAGGAAGGGACAGGGGGAAGAGACCCAGTACTTC. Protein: CAIRKGQGEETQYF.

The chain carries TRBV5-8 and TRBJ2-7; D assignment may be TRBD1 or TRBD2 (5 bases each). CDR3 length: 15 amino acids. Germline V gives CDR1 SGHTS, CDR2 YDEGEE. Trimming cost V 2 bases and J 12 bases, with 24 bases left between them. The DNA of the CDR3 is TGTGCCAGCAGCTTACCAGGGACGACCGGGTTCCGAGGGTACTTC. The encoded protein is CASSLPGTTGFRGYF.

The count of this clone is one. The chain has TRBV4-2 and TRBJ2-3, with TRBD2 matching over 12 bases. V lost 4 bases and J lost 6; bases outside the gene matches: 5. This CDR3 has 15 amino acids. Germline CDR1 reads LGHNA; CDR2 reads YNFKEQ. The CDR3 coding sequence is TGTGCCAGCAGCCCGACTAGCGGGAGCTATGATACGCAGTATTTT. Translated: CASSPTSGSYDTQYF.

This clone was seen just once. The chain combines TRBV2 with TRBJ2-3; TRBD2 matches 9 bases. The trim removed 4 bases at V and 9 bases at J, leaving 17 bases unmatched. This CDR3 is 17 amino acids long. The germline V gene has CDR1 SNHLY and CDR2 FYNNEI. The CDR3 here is CASSASGGREGLETQYF. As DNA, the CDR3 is TGTGCCAGCAGTGCCTCGGGAGGGCGGGAGGGCCTGGAAACGCAGTATTTT.

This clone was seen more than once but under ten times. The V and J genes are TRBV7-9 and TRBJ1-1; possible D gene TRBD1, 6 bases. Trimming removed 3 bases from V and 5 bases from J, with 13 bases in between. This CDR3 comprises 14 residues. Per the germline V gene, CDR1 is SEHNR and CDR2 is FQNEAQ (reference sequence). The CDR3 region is CASSFLQGKTEAFF. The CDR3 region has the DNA TGTGCCAGCAGCTTTTTACAGGGTAAAACTGAAGCTTTCTTT.